The next 12 T cell receptor beta chains were all read from a single sample in a study of long-term antiretroviral therapy in people with HIV. At survey level, the immunoSEQ assay was run in its v3.0 version. Using immunoSEQ multiplex PCR, the repertoire was profiled, and TCRdb retains in-frame clones only, with some absent. The sample includes about 30,000 clones, about 95% of them seen just once. The source was unsorted PBMCs, collected more than 6 years after starting antiretroviral therapy. These receptors all come from a man younger than 45 with HIV.

The genes are TRBV30 and TRBJ2-2, with a possible D match to TRBD2 (5 bases). The V end lost 3 bases, the J end lost 2 bases, and 13 bases lay between the germline ends. The CDR3 runs to 15 residues. Germline V gene sequence: CDR1 GTSNPN, CDR2 SVGIG (reference sequence). Here the CDR3 DNA reads TGTGCCTGGAGGACATCTGGGAGAAACACCGGGGAGCTGTTTTTT. As protein: CAWRTSGRNTGELFF.

The chain combines TRBV4-3 with TRBJ2-1, with 7 bases matching TRBD2. V dropped 0 bases and J dropped 4; count of bases not matched to a gene: 9. The CDR3 is made up of 17 amino acids. Germline V lookup: CDR1 LGHNA, CDR2 YSLEER. The CDR3 reads CASSQESSSGFYNEQFF. The CDR3 DNA reads TGCGCCAGCAGCCAAGAGTCTTCTAGCGGATTTTACAATGAGCAGTTCTTC.

The V and J genes are TRBV5-1 and TRBJ2-1; D may be TRBD1 or TRBD2 (5 bases each). This CDR3 has 14 amino acids. Trimming cost V 4 bases and J 9 bases, with 17 bases left between them. Germline V gene data show CDR1 as SGHRS and CDR2 as YFSETQ. In nucleotides, the CDR3 is TGCGCCAGCAGCACAGGACGGGAAAGTAGTGAGCAGTTCTTC. As protein: CASSTGRESSEQFF.

This chain connects TRBV2 to TRBJ1-1; 7 nucleotides line up with TRBD1. Germline CDR1 reads SNHLY; CDR2 reads FYNNEI. V dropped 6 bases and J dropped 3; count of bases not matched to a gene: 7. The CDR3 totals 14 residues. DNA for the CDR3: TGTGCCAGCAGAGATCAGGGGGGGGACACTGAAGCTTTCTTT. It specifies CASRDQGGDTEAFF. Full variable domain (rest looked up from reference TRBV2 and TRBJ1-1): EPEVTQTPSHQVTQMGQEVILRCVPISNHLYFYWYRQILGQKVEFLVSFYNNEISEKSEIFDDQFSVERPDGSNFTLKIRSTKLEDSAMYFCASRDQGGDTEAFFGQGTRLTVV.

This sequence joins TRBV9 and TRBJ2-1, with D hard to call. Trimming took 0 bases from V and 0 from J, leaving 10 bases between them. Germline V gives CDR1 SGDLS, CDR2 YYNGEE. This CDR3 is built from 16 residues. CDR3 nucleotide sequence: TGTGCCAGCAGCGTAGTTGCGAGTGGCTCCTACAATGAGCAGTTCTTC. It encodes CASSVVASGSYNEQFF.

The V call is TRBV2, the J call TRBJ2-3; D gene uncertain. The CDR3 length is 14 residues. Trimming left V 5 bases short and J 1 base short, with 10 bases between. The germline V gene encodes CDR1 SNHLY and CDR2 FYNNEI. The CDR3 loop is CASSPGPGTDTQYF. DNA for the CDR3: TGTGCCAGCAGTCCCGGGCCAGGCACAGATACGCAGTATTTT. Full variable domain (rest looked up from reference TRBV2 and TRBJ2-3): EPEVTQTPSHQVTQMGQEVILRCVPISNHLYFYWYRQILGQKVEFLVSFYNNEISEKSEIFDDQFSVERPDGSNFTLKIRSTKLEDSAMYFCASSPGPGTDTQYFGPGTRLTVL.

V usage is TRBV6-1 and J usage is TRBJ2-1; 7 nucleotides match TRBD1. The trim removed 7 bases at V and 3 bases at J, leaving 6 bases unmatched. The length of the CDR3 is 14 residues. Germline V gene lookup returns CDR1 MNHNS and CDR2 SASEGT. CDR3 residues: CASTRGIGYNEQFF. The CDR3 nucleotides read TGTGCCAGCACCAGGGGGATCGGCTACAATGAGCAGTTCTTC.

The rearrangement uses TRBV6-6 and TRBJ1-5; D unclear. The CDR3 sequence is 15 residues long. Germline CDR1 and CDR2: MNHNY and SVGAGI (reference sequence). Trimming cost V 5 bases and J 7 bases, with 18 bases left between them. The CDR3 DNA is TGTGCCAGCAGTGGTCCGGGAGGTTCGGGACAGCCCCAGCATTTT. Translating it yields CASSGPGGSGQPQHF.

This clone was seen just once. The gene calls are TRBV2 and TRBJ2-5; D is uncertain. CDR1 and CDR2 from the germline V gene are SNHLY and FYNNEI. V was clipped by 6 bases and J by 4 bases, with 9 bases between them. The CDR3 is 12 amino acids. The DNA for the CDR3 is TGTGCCAGCAGCTACTGGGGAGAGACCCAGTACTTC. This translates into CASSYWGETQYF.

The V and J genes are TRBV2 and TRBJ2-3; TRBD1 or TRBD2 may be the D gene (6 bases each). CDR3 length: 16 amino acids. Germline assignment: CDR1 SNHLY and CDR2 FYNNEI. The germline V and J ends were trimmed by 6 bases and 4 bases, with 20 bases remaining between them. The CDR3 region is CASSFRDTGGADTQYF. The CDR3 bases are TGTGCCAGCAGCTTCCGGGACACCGGAGGGGCAGATACGCAGTATTTT.

The V and J genes are TRBV10-1 and TRBJ1-1, with a weak D call TRBD1 (6 bases). The CDR3 runs to 17 residues. CDR1 and CDR2 from the germline V gene are WNHNN and SYGVQD (reference sequence). Deletions cut 0 bases from V and 7 bases from J, with 21 bases between. DNA for the CDR3: TGCGCCAGCAGTGAGTCGTGGGGGCGACAAGGTGGAAGTGAAGCTTTCTTT. The encoded protein is CASSESWGRQGGSEAFF.

The V and J genes are TRBV7-6 and TRBJ2-7; D is unclear. V lost 1 base and J 2 bases, leaving 9 bases between the germline ends. The length of the CDR3 is 14 residues. Germline CDR1 SGHVS, CDR2 FNYEAQ. This CDR3 is CASSLGPGPYEQYF. In DNA form, the CDR3 reads TGTGCCAGCAGCTTAGGTCCGGGCCCCTACGAGCAGTACTTC.